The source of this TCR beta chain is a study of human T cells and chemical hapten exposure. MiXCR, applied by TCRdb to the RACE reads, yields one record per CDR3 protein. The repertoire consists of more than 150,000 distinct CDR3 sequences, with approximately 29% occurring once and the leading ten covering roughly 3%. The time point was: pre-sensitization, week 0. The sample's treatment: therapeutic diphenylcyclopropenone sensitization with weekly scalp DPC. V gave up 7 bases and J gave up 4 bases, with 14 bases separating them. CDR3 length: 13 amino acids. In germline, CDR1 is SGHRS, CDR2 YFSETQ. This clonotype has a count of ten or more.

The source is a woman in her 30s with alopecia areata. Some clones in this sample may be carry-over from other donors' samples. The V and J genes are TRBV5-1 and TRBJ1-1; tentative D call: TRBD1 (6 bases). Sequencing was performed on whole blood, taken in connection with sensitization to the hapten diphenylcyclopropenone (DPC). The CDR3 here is CASRVMDSTEAFF. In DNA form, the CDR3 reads TGCGCCAGCCGCGTTATGGACAGCACTGAAGCTTTCTTT.